The sequence of this T cell receptor beta chain was determined in a study of CD8 T cells in ankylosing spondylitis. Study-level points and caveats: Apparently characteristic of ankylosing spondylitis blood was a TCR beta motif (fewer than 10 highly homologous variants).

On this clonotype: Its antigen is currently unknown.

A single record per CDR3 protein comes from TCRdb applying MiXCR to the 5' RACE reads. The data hold 220,000 or so distinct CDR3 sequences, with approximately 20% observed a single time. Germline CDR1 SGDLS, CDR2 YYNGEE. This CDR3 spans 16 amino acids. J gave up 1 base and V 0 bases, and 2 bases lay outside the gene matches. The sample was blood, either unsorted or a sorted T cell fraction (not recorded which). V usage is TRBV9 and J usage is TRBJ2-3; 10 nucleotides align to TRBD1. The source is a male donor with ankylosing spondylitis. The DNA for the CDR3 is TGTGCCAGCAGCGTAGGGACAGGGGGAGGCACAGATACGCAGTATTTT. Translated: CASSVGTGGGTDTQYF.